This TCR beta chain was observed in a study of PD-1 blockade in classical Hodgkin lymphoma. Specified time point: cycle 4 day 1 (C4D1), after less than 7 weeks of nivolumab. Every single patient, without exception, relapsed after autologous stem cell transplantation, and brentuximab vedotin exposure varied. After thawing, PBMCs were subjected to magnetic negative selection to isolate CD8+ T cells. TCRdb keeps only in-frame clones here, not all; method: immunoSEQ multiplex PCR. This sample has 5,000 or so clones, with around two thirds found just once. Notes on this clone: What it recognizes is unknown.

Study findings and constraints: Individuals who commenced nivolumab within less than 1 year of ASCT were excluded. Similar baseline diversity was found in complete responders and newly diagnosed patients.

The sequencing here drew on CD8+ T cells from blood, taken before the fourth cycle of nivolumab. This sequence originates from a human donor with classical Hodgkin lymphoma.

The DNA of the CDR3 is TGTGCCAGTAGTATCGGGTGGGACAGAAGCTACGAGCAGTACTTC. Its translation: CASSIGWDRSYEQYF. The chain combines TRBV19 with TRBJ2-7; 7 bases align to TRBD1. CDR3 size: 15 residues. Germline trimming cut 3 bases from V and 3 bases from J; bases unmatched to any gene: 8. CDR1 and CDR2 (germline): LNHDA, SQIVND (reference sequence). The variable domain in full, with the rest retrieved from reference TRBV19 and TRBJ2-7, is DGGITQSPKYLFRKEGQNVTLSCEQNLNHDAMYWYRQDPGQGLRLIYYSQIVNDFQKGDIAEGYSVSREKKESFPLTVTSAQKNPTAFYLCASSIGWDRSYEQYFGPGTRLTVT.